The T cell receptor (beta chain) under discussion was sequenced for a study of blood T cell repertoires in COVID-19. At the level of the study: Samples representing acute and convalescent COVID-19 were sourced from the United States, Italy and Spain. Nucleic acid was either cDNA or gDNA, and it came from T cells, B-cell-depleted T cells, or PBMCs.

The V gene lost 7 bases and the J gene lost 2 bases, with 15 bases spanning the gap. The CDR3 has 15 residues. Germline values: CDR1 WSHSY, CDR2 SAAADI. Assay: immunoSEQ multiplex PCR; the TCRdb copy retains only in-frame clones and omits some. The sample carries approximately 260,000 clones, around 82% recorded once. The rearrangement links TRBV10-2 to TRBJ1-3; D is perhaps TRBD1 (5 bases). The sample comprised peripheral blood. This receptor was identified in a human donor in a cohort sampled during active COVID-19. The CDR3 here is CASTIQWGAGNTIYF. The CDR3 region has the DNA TGCGCCAGCACTATACAGTGGGGGGCTGGAAACACCATATATTTT.